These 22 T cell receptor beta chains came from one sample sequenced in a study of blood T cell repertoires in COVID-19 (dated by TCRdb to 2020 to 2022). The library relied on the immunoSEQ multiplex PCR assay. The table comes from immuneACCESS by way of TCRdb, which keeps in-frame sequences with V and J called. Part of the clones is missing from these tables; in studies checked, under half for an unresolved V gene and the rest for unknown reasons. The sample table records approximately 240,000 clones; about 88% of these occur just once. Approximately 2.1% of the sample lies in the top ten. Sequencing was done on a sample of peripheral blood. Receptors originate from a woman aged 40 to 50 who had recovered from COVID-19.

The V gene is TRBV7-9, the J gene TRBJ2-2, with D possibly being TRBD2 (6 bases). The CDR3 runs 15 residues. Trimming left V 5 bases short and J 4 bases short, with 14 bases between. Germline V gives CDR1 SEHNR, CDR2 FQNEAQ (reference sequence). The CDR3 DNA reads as TGTGCCAGCAGCCTAGGGAGGTTCGGCACCGGGGAGCTGTTTTTT. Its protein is CASSLGRFGTGELFF.

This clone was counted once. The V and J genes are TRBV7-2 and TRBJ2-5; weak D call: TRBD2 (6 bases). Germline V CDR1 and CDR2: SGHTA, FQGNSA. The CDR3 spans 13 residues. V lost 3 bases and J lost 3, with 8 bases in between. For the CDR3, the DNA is TGTGCCAGCAGCTTTCCGGGAGAAGAGACCCAGTACTTC. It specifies CASSFPGEETQYF.

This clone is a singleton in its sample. The CDR3 sequence: CASSQEDEEIGGNYGYTF. CDR3 nucleotide sequence: TGCGCCAGCAGCCAAGAGGACGAGGAAATCGGGGGTAACTATGGCTACACCTTC. The V call is TRBV4-3, the J call TRBJ1-2; tentative D call: TRBD1 (5 bases). Germline V gene sequence: CDR1 LGHNA, CDR2 YSLEER. The CDR3 extends over 18 amino acids. Trimming stripped 0 bases from V and 1 base from J, with 18 bases between.

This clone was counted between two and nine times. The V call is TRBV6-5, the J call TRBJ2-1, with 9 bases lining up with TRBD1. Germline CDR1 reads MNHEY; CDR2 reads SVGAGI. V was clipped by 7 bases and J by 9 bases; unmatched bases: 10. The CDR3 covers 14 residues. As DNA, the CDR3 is TGTGCCAGCATTGCCGGGACAGGGAGACGTGAGCAGTTCTTC. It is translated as CASIAGTGRREQFF.

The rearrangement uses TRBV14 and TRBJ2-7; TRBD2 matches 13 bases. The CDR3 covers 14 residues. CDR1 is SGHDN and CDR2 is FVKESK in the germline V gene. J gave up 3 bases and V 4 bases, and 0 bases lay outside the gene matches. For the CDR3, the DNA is TGTGCCAGCAGCCGGACTAGCGGGAGCTACGAGCAGTACTTC. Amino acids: CASSRTSGSYEQYF.

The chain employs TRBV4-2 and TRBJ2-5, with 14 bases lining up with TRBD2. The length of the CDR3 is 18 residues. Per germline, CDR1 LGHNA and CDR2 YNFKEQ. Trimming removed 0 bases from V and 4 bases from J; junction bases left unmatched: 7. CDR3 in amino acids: CASSQDLTSGGAGETQYF. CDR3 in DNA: TGTGCCAGCAGCCAAGATTTGACTAGCGGGGGGGCCGGAGAGACCCAGTACTTC.

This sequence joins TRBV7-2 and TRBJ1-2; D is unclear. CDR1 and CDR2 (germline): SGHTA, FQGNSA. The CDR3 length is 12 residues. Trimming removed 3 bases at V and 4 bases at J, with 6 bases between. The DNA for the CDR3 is TGTGCCAGCAGCTTCAGTTCCTATGGCTACACCTTC. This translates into CASSFSSYGYTF.

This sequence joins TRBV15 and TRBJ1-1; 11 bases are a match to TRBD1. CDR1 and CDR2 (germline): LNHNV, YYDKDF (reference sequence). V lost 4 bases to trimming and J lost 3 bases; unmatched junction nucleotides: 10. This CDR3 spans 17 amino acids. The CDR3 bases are TGTGCCACCAGCACCACGGACAGGGGGCCAGGGGACACTGAAGCTTTCTTT. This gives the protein CATSTTDRGPGDTEAFF.

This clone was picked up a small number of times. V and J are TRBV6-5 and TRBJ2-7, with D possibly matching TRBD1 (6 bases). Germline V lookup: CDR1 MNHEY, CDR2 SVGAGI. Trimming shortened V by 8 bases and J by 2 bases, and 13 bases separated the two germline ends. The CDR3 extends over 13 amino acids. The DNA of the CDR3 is TGTGCCAGCGGGGAACAGGGACCCTACGAGCAGTACTTC. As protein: CASGEQGPYEQYF.

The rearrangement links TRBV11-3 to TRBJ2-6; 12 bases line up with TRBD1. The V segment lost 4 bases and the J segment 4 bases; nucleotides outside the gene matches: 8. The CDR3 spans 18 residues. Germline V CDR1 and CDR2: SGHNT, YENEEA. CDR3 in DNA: TGTGCCAGCAGCTCATCCGGGACAGGGGGCACCGGGGCCAACGTCCTGACTTTC. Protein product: CASSSSGTGGTGANVLTF.

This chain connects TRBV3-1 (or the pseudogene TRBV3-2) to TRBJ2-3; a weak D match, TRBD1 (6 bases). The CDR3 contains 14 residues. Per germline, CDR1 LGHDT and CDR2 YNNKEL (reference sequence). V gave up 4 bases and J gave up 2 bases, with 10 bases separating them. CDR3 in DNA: TGTGCCAGCAGCCCGGACAGCTACACAGATACGCAGTATTTT. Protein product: CASSPDSYTDTQYF.

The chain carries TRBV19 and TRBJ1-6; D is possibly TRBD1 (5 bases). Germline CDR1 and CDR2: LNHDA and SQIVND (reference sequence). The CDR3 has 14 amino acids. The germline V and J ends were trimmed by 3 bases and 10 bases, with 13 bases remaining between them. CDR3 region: CASSIRKKGSPLHF. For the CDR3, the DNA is TGTGCCAGTAGTATTAGGAAAAAGGGGTCACCCCTCCACTTT.

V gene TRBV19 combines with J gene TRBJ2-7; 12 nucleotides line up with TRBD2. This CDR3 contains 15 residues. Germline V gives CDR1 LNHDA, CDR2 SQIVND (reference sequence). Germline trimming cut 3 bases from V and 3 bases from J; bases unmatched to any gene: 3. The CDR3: CASSIRTSGDYEQYF. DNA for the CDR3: TGTGCCAGTAGTATCAGGACTAGCGGGGACTACGAGCAGTACTTC.

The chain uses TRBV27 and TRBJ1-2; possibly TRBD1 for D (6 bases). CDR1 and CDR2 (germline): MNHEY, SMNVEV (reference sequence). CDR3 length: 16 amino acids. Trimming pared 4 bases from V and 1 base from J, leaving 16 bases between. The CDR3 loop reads CASSYTPKQGNYGYTF. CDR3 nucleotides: TGTGCCAGCAGTTATACCCCTAAACAGGGTAACTATGGCTACACCTTC.

CDR3 bases: TGTGCCAGCAGTGGCGCAGGGTTGCCTAACTATGGCTACACCTTC. Translation: CASSGAGLPNYGYTF. V and J are TRBV25-1 and TRBJ1-2; tentatively, D is TRBD1 (5 bases). V lost 4 bases and J lost 0, with 12 bases in between. This CDR3 has 15 residues. From germline, CDR1 is MGHDK and CDR2 SYGVNS.

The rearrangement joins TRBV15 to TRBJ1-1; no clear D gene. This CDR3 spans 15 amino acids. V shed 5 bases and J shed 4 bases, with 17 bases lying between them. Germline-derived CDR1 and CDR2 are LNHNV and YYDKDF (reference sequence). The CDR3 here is CATSPRGKGSTEAFF. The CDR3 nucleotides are TGTGCCACCAGCCCGCGAGGGAAGGGTAGCACTGAAGCTTTCTTT.

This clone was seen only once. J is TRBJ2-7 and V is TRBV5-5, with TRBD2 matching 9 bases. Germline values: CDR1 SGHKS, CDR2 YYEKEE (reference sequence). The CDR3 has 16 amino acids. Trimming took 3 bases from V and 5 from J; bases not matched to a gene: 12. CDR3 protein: CASSWVISGSVDEQYF. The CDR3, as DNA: TGTGCCAGCAGCTGGGTCATTAGCGGGAGTGTGGACGAGCAGTACTTC.

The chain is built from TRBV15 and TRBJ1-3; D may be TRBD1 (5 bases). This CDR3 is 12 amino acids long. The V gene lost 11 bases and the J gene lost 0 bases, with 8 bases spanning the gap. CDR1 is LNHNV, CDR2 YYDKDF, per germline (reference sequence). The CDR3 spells CARGISGNTIYF. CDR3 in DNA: TGTGCCCGGGGGATCTCTGGAAACACCATATATTTT. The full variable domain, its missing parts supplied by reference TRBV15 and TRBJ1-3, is DAMVIQNPRYQVTQFGKPVTLSCSQTLNHNVMYWYQQKSSQAPKLLFHYYDKDFNNEADTPDNFQSRRPNTSFCFLDIRSPGLGDTAMYLCARGISGNTIYFGEGSWLTVV.

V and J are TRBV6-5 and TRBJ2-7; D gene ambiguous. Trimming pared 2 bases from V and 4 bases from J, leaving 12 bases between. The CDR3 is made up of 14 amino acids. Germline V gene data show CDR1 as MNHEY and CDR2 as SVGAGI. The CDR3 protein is CASSYVTSRYEQYF. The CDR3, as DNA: TGTGCCAGCAGTTACGTGACCTCGAGGTACGAGCAGTACTTC.

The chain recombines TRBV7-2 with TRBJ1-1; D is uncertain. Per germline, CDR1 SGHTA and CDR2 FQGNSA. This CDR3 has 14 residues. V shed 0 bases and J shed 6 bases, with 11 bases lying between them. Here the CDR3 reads CASSLAGSGPEAFF. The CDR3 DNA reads TGTGCCAGCAGCTTAGCGGGGAGTGGCCCTGAAGCTTTCTTT. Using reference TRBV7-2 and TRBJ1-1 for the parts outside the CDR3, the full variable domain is GAGVSQSPSNKVTEKGKDVELRCDPISGHTALYWYRQSLGQGLEFLIYFQGNSAPDKSGLPSDRFSAERTGGSVSTLTIQRTQQEDSAVYLCASSLAGSGPEAFFGQGTRLTVV.

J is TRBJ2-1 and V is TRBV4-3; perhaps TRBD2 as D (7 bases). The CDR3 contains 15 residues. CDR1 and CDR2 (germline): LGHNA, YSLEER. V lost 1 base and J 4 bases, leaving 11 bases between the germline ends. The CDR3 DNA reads TGCGCCAGCAGCCAAGGGGGGGGCGGGTACAATGAGCAGTTCTTC. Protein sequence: CASSQGGGGYNEQFF.

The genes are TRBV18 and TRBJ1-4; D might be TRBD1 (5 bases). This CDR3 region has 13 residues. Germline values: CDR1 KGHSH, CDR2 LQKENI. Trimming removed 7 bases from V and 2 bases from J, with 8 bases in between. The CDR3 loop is CASYQGTNEKLFF. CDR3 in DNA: TGTGCCAGCTATCAGGGTACTAATGAAAAACTGTTTTTT.